This TCR beta chain was identified during a study of T cells in Graves' hyperthyroidism and ophthalmopathy. Study conclusions and caveats: For ophthalmopathy, model prediction preceded onset by a median roughly 6.5 months. Blood samples included most of the expanded thyroid clonotypes exceeding 0.001.

Amplified regions were TCR beta CDR3 sequences from RNA transcripts. When the TCR CDR3 underwent first-round RT-PCR, the HTBI primer set was used. TCRdb reprocessed the multiplex PCR reads with MiXCR, giving one entry per CDR3 protein. The sample consists of fewer than 850,000 distinct CDR3 sequences, about 18% of them appearing once. CDR1 and CDR2 from the germline V gene are SGHAT and FQNNGV. The CDR3 runs to 16 residues. V was cut by 5 bases and J by 3 bases, with 20 bases left in between. At least ten counts were recorded for this clonotype. What it recognizes is unknown. Patients with uncontrolled infections, other autoimmune diseases, pregnancy or lactation were excluded. Used for diagnoses were clinical symptoms, serum thyroxine and TRAb, thyroid ultrasound and orbital computed tomography.

Specimen: blood. This sequence joins TRBV11-2 and TRBJ2-7; possible D gene TRBD2, 5 bases. This TCR was sampled from a man aged 50 to 59 with Graves' hyperthyroidism. DNA for the CDR3: TGTGCCAGCAGCGTGGGATGGCAGCCCCGGGACTACGAGCAGTACTTC. Translating it yields CASSVGWQPRDYEQYF. Combining the CDR3 with reference TRBV11-2 and TRBJ2-7 gives the whole variable domain EAGVAQSPRYKIIEKRQSVAFWCNPISGHATLYWYQQILGQGPKLLIQFQNNGVVDDSQLPKDRFSAERLKGVDSTLKIQPAKLEDSAVYLCASSVGWQPRDYEQYFGPGTRLTVT.